Sequencing of this T cell receptor (beta chain) was carried out in a study of T-cell memory formation after mild COVID-19. MiXCR, applied by TCRdb to the 5' RACE reads, yields one record per CDR3 protein. Of about 400,000 distinct CDR3 sequences in the sample, roughly 18% are singletons; the top ten hold roughly 21%. This clonotype turned up a few times. The V gene lost 3 bases and the J gene lost 4 bases, with 10 bases spanning the gap. Per the germline V gene, CDR1 is SGHVS and CDR2 is FNYEAQ. This CDR3 comprises 13 residues. V usage is TRBV7-6 and J usage is TRBJ2-7; D unclear. Sequencing was carried out using PBMCs or a T cell subset sorted from them (not recorded which). This TCR derives from a man aged 18 to 29 who had mild COVID-19 (a few samples of this study predate the infection). Cell type and time point are not known. The CDR3 loop is CASSFGSPYEQYF. DNA of the CDR3: TGTGCCAGCAGCTTTGGGTCCCCTTACGAGCAGTACTTC.